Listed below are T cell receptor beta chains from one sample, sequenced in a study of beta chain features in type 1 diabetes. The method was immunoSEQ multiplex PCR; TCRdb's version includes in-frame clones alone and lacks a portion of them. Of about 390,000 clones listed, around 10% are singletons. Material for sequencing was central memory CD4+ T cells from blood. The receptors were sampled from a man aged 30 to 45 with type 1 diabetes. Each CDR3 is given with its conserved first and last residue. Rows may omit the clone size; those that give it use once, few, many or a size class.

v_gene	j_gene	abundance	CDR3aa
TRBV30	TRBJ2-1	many	CAWSEWTKHEQFF
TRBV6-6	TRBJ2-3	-	CASSSAGSTDTQYF
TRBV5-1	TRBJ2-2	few	CASSLEQGRVFF
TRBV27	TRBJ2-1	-	CASSNFRGYSYNEQFF
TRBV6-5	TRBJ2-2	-	CASSPYRNTGELFF
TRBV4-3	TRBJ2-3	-	CASSTRDRADTQYF
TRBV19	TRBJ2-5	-	CASSIRRTSGRSLETQYF
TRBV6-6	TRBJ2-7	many	CASSYGTGTSYEQYF
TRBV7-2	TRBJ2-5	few	CASSPTGTSVETQYF
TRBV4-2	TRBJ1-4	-	CASSPGGTFNEKLFF
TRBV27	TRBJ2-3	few	CASRKGDRGSTDTQYF
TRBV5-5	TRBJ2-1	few	CASSFGLASDNEQFF
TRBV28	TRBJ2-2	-	CASSLLQTGAGELFF
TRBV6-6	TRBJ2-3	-	CASSYGTGADTQYF
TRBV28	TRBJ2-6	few	CASRSPTGGANVLTF
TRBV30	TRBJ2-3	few	CAWEIGGTDTQYF
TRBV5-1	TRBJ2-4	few	CASSLGQLNIQYF
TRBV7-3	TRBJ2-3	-	CASGLSGGTDTQYF
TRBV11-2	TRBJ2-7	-	CASSLAQGPYEQYF
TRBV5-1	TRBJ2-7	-	CASSSGTGMYEQYF
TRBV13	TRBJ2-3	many	CASSGRGREWAYF
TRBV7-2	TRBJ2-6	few	CASSKRQRASGANVLTF
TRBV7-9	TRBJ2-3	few	CASSLSGTGWTDTQYF
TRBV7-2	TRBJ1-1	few	CASSLWGQTTVNTEAFF
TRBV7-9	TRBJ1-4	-	CASSSTGGNEKLFF
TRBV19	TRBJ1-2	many	CASSTILRQNDGYTF
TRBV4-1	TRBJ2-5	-	CASSQDLAQETQYF
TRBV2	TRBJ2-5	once	CASRRTSGQETQYF
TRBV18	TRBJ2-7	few	CASSPDGTPNYEQYF
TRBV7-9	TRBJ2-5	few	CASTLVGVEETQYF
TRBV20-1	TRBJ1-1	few	CSASRYTEAFF
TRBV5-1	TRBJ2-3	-	CASSEDSSTDTQYF
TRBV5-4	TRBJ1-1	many	CASSLGQLDVAFF
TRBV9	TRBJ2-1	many	CASSVAAGVQFF
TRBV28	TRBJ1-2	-	CASSFRTGVYGYTF
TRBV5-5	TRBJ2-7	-	CASSPGQGAREQYF
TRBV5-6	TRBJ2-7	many	CASSVTPDRGFGEQYF
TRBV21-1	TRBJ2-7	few	CASSIRTETYEQYF
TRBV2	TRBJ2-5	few	CASSWTSVETQYF
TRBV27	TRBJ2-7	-	CASSPRTDYEQYF
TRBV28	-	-	CAIAGIGWGDAGGTGELFF
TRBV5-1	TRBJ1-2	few	CASSLLGEGYTF
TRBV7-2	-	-	CASSLEIAAFYEQYF